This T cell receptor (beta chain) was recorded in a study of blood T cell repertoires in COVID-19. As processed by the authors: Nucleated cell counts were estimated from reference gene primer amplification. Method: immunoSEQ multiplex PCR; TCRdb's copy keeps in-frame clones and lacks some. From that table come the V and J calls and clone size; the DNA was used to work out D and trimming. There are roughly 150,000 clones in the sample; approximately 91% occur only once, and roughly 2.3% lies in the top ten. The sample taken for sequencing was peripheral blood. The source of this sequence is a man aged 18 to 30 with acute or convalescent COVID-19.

In DNA form, the CDR3 reads TGTGCCAGCAGCCCCGGACAGGACCGACACGAAAAACTGTTTTTT. Translating it yields CASSPGQDRHEKLFF. The chain carries TRBV3-1 (or the pseudogene TRBV3-2) and TRBJ1-4; the match to TRBD1 covers 7 bases. Germline trimming cut 4 bases from V and 8 bases from J; bases unmatched to any gene: 10. CDR3 length equals 15 residues. Germline V gives CDR1 LGHDT, CDR2 YNNKEL (reference sequence).